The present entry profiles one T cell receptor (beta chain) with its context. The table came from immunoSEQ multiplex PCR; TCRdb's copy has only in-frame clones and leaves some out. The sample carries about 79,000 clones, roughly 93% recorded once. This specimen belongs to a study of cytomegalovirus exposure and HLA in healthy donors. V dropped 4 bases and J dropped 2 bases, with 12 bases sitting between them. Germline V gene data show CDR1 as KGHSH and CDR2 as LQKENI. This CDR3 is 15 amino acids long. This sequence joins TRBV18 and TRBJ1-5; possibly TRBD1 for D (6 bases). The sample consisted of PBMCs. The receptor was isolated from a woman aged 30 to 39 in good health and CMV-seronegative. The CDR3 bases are TGTGCCAGCTCACATGAGACAGGAGGCAATCAGCCCCAGCATTTT. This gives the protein CASSHETGGNQPQHF. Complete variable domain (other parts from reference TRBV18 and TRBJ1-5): NAGVMQNPRHLVRRRGQEARLRCSPMKGHSHVYWYRQLPEEGLKFMVYLQKENIIDESGMPKERFSAEFPKEGPSILRIQQVVRGDSAAYFCASSHETGGNQPQHFGDGTRLSIL.